This TCR beta chain was sequenced in a study of blood T cell repertoires in COVID-19. Looking at the study overall: Samples came from the United States, Italy and Spain, spanning acute and convalescent COVID-19. The cDNA or gDNA used as material had been derived from T cells, B-cell-depleted T cells, or PBMCs.

Per the authors' pipeline: Counts of nucleated cells, estimated from reference gene primer amplification, were obtained. Only in-frame clones appear in the TCRdb table, and some are missing; sequencing was by immunoSEQ multiplex PCR. V, J and clone size are taken as reported in that table, and D and trimming were inferred from the DNA itself. The sample yields fewer than 350,000 clones, approximately 90% seen once. In terms of age and location, participants ranged from roughly 18 to 90 years and lived in about two dozen US areas. V gave up 2 bases and J gave up 3 bases; unmatched junction bases: 2. This CDR3 spans 14 amino acids. The germline V gene encodes CDR1 KGHSH and CDR2 LQKENI.

The specimen sequenced was PBMCs or T cells enriched from blood (not recorded which). The rearrangement uses TRBV18 and TRBJ2-7; 9 bases are shared with TRBD2. The sequence was obtained from a man between 35 and 55 years old who had been exposed to COVID-19. The CDR3 is CASSPSSGGYEQYF. For the CDR3, the DNA is TGTGCCAGCTCACCAAGTAGCGGGGGCTACGAGCAGTACTTC.